The present T cell receptor beta chain was sequenced within a study of shared clonotypes between healthy human individuals (dated by TCRdb to the early 2020s). In terms of the full investigation: A few men and a couple of women, aged 18 to 49 years, made up the cohort. For each donor, three plates each were used for CD4 naive and CD4 memory, two plates were used for CD8 naive, and one plate was used for CD8 memory. The study deeply sequenced blood TCR repertoires of roughly five healthy adults to estimate repertoire size and the extent of clonotype sharing between individuals. Different laboratories and diverse techniques were used to prepare libraries and sequence TCR repertoires, to increase sequencing depth and limit assay-specific biases. Per donor, leukapheresis produced somewhere between about 0.9 and 9 billion PBMCs.

CDR1 and CDR2, looked up from the germline V gene, are SGHRS and YFSETQ. Trimming removed 1 base from V and 4 bases from J, leaving 12 bases between the germline ends. Spanning cysteine to phenylalanine, the CDR3 consists of 15 amino acids. The sequence is cut down to CDR3 DNA, 45 bases in frame from base 1. TCR CDR3 regions were amplified from genomic DNA by multiplex PCR using the deep immunoSEQ assay. Extracted genomic DNA from each cell subset was spread evenly across all wells of several immunoSEQ 96-well plates, with each plate serving as a replicate. Each replicate PCR for sorted subsets received approximately 200 ng genomic DNA, equal to 30,000 or so T cell genomes. Purified libraries were measured with a Qubit 3.0 fluorometer, size-checked on a Bioanalyzer 2100, and measured again with the KAPA Library Quantification kit. A separate single-read 150-cycle Illumina NextSeq 550 flow cell was used to sequence each immunoSEQ 96-well plate. In the paper's pipeline: Because the immunoSEQ output held only junctional sequences and lacked quality scores, the filtering could not match the filtering applied to full-length reads. To assign V/J genes and CDR3, sequences were annotated using PyIR, a Python wrapper for IgBLAST v1.9, with IMGT germline references. Reads were removed for weak V/J assignments (E-value above 1e-6), missing CDR3, stop codons, out-of-frame junctions, or ambiguous translated residues. V3J clonotypes were defined as sequences sharing an identical inferred V gene, J gene, and CDR3 amino acid sequence. To compute the percentage overlap between repertoires, the number of shared unique clonotypes was divided by the size of the smaller repertoire. RTK rarefaction, the Chao1 estimator, and Recon v2.1 estimates of unobserved clonotypes were used to assess repertoire richness. Generation probabilities for all TCRbeta clonotypes obtained by the gDNA method from four donors were computed using OLGA. As stored in TCRdb, this immuneACCESS dataset retains in-frame rearrangements with V and J assigned. A fraction of the clones does not appear; measured against another copy, unresolved V genes explain less than half of the discrepancy, and the remainder lacks a known reason. Clonal size and the V and J genes are those of that table, whereas D and trimming came from the DNA. A total of a few million clones appear in this sample, 85% to 95% of them only once. Roughly 0.15% of the sample belongs to the ten largest clones.

Comment on this clone: No antigen is known for it. The input lacks base qualities; no much larger clone sits a single base away. Other nucleotide sequences in the sample specify the same CDR3.

Findings and caveats that apply to the study as a whole: Compared with non-shared clonotypes, clonotypes shared by all four sorted-subset donors had higher generation probabilities. Naive subsets generally had larger estimated clonotype richness than memory subsets. Because the study included only a small number of donors, the genetic and exposure-history diversity represented was limited. Based on pairwise subsampling, the degree of clonotype sharing among donors was expected to be affected by sequencing depth. Incomplete sequencing was indicated by rarefaction of sorted-subset datasets, despite the large sequencing depth. When a handful of donors were compared, the shared fraction of clonotypes was 5% to 6.5% for naive CD4, about 4% for naive CD8, 2% to 2.5% for memory CD4, and 0.4% for memory CD8. Only blood was sampled, and tissue TCR repertoires likely differ from those in blood.

Donors were healthy HIV-negative adults with no recently reported acute infections or vaccinations. Every donor was a Caucasian adult living in Nashville, Tennessee, USA. CD4+ T cells were enriched by magnetic negative selection, after which naive cells were positively selected on CD45RA and the negative fraction was taken as the memory subset. Blood was obtained by leukapheresis, after which PBMCs were separated by Ficoll-Histopaque density gradient centrifugation and cryopreserved in liquid nitrogen vapor phase. Analytical flow cytometry was used to check the purity and quantity of every magnetically sorted T cell population. Genomic DNA was isolated from each sorted fraction and quantified by UV absorbance on a Nanodrop 2000c.

The sequence was obtained from a man aged 18 to 29 in good health. Specimen: naive CD4+ T cells sorted from blood. Taken with the paper, the label for cell subset or site translates to: CD45RA+ positively selected. The chain is assembled from TRBV5-1 and TRBJ2-1; the D gene is possibly TRBD1, with 5 bases matching. CDR3 region: CASSLTGETYNEQFF. The DNA sequence follows: TGCGCCAGCAGCTTGACAGGTGAAACTTACAATGAGCAGTTCTTC.